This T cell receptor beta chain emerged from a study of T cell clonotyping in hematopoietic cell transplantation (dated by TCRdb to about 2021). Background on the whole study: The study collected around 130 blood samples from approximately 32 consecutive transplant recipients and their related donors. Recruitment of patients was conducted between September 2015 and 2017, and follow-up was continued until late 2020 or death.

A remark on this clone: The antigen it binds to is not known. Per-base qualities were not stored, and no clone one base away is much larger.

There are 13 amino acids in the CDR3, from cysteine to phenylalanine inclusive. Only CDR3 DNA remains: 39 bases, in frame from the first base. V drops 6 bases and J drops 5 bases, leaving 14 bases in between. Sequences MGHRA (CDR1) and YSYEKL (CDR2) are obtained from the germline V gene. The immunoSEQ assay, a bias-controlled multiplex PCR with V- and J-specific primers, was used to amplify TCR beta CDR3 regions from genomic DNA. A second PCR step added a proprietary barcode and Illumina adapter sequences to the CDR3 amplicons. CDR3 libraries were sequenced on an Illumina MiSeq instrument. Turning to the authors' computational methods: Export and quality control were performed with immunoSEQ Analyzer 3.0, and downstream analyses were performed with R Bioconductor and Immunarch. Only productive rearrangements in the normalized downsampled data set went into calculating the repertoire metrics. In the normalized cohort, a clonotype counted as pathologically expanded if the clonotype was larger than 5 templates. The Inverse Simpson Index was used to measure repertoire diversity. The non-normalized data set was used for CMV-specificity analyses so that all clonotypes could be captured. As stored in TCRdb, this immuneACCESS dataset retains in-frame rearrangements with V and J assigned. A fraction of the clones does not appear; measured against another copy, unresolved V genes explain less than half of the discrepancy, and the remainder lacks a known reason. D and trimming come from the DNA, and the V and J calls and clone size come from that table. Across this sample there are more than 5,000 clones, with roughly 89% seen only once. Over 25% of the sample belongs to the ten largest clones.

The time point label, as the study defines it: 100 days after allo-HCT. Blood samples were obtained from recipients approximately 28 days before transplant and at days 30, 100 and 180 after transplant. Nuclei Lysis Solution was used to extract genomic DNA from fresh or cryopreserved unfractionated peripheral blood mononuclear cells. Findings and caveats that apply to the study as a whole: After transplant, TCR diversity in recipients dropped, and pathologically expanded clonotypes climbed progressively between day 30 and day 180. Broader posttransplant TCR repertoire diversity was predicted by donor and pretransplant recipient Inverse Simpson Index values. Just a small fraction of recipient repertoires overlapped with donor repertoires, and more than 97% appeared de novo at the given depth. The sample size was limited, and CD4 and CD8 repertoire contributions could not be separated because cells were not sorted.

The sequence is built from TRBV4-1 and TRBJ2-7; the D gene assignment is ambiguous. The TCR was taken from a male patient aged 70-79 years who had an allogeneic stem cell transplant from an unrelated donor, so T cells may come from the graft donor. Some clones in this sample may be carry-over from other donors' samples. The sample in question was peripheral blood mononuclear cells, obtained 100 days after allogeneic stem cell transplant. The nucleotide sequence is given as TGCGCCAGCAGTCTACAGTCCCCGGACGAGCAGTACTTC. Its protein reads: CASSLQSPDEQYF.